Below are 9 T cell receptor beta chains sequenced from a single sample in a study of blood T cell repertoires in COVID-19. Generated by immunoSEQ multiplex PCR, the TCRdb table keeps only in-frame clones and is missing some. In the table there are about 260,000 clones, approximately 85% of which are singletons. Sequencing was carried out using peripheral blood. These receptors were obtained from a human donor in a cohort sampled during active COVID-19.

CDR3 sequence: CASSLGASGFTYNEQFF. CDR3 DNA: TGTGCCAGCAGCTTAGGCGCTAGCGGGTTCACCTACAATGAGCAGTTCTTC. The J gene is TRBJ2-1, the V gene TRBV13; 8 nucleotides line up with TRBD2. The CDR3 has 17 residues. V was pared by 0 bases and J by 2 bases, with 6 bases of the junction left unmatched. Germline CDR1 PRHDT, CDR2 FYEKMQ (reference sequence).

The chain uses TRBV27 and TRBJ2-7; 7 nucleotides align to TRBD2. Germline CDR1 is MNHEY and CDR2 is SMNVEV (reference sequence). V lost 7 bases and J lost 0; bases outside the gene matches: 12. This CDR3 has 16 residues. The CDR3 DNA is TGTGCCAGCACCCCTTCCGCGGGGGAGAGCTCCTACGAGCAGTACTTC. Its translation is CASTPSAGESSYEQYF.

As concerns this clone: The DNA is omitted, as the CDR3 cannot be located on it reliably, and the CDR3 follows TCRdb's listing. The chain couples TRBV6-2 or TRBV6-3 to TRBJ2-3; the table calls TRBD2, which could not be checked here. The germline CDR1 and CDR2 sequences are MNHEY and SVGEGT. Including both end residues, the CDR3 is 14 amino acids long. CDR3: CASSQPLVGGGSDF.

This chain joins TRBV27 and TRBJ1-2; no clear D gene. The CDR3 extends over 12 amino acids. V was trimmed by 2 bases and J by 8 bases, leaving 9 bases between them. Looked up from germline, CDR1 is MNHEY and CDR2 is SMNVEV (reference sequence). The CDR3: CASSLEGEGYTF. Here the CDR3 DNA reads TGTGCCAGCAGTTTAGAGGGTGAAGGCTACACCTTC.

The CDR3: CAISGDTGELFF. In DNA form, the CDR3 reads TGTGCCATCTCCGGGGACACCGGGGAGCTGTTTTTT. The V gene is TRBV10-3, the J gene TRBJ2-2, with D possibly being TRBD2 (5 bases). This CDR3 spans 12 amino acids. V was trimmed by 8 bases and J by 3 bases, leaving 7 bases between them. Germline loops: CDR1 ENHRY, CDR2 SYGVKD.

The chain is built from TRBV12-3 or TRBV12-4 and TRBJ2-2; a possible D gene is TRBD1 (6 bases). The ends were cut back, 8 bases at V and 13 bases at J, with 17 bases in the middle. The CDR3 is 12 residues long. The CDR3 reads CASLNRGLGLFF. For the CDR3, the DNA is TGTGCCAGCCTAAATAGGGGGTTGGGGCTGTTTTTT.

This clone is a singleton in its sample. The chain employs TRBV18 and TRBJ2-7, with TRBD2 identical over 9 bases. V was clipped by 4 bases and J by 4 bases; unmatched bases: 8. This CDR3 region has 15 residues. CDR1 and CDR2 from the germline V gene are KGHSH and LQKENI. The CDR3 DNA reads TGTGCCAGCTCACGTATGGCTAGCGGGGCTTACGAGCAGTACTTC. It is translated as CASSRMASGAYEQYF.

The rearrangement joins TRBV27 to TRBJ1-1; 10 nucleotides agree with TRBD1. Germline loops: CDR1 MNHEY, CDR2 SMNVEV (reference sequence). The CDR3 is made up of 14 amino acids. Losses at the gene ends were 6 bases for V and 1 base for J; bases not matched to a gene: 2. The CDR3 DNA sequence: TGTGCCAGCAGCCGGACAGGGGGGAACACTGAAGCTTTCTTT. This codes for CASSRTGGNTEAFF.

This chain uses TRBV18 with TRBJ2-7; TRBD1 aligns across 9 bases. J gave up 3 bases and V 3 bases, and 15 bases lay outside the gene matches. Germline V gene sequence: CDR1 KGHSH, CDR2 LQKENI. The CDR3 has 18 residues. CDR3 DNA sequence: TGTGCCAGCTCACCTTACTCTCTCGAAGACAGGGGGGTCTACGAGCAGTACTTC. Amino acid sequence: CASSPYSLEDRGVYEQYF.